These 17 T cell receptor beta chains were sequenced from one sample in a study of shared T cell receptors in the human thymus. Only in-frame clones appear in the TCRdb table, and some are missing; sequencing was by immunoSEQ multiplex PCR. The sample consists of hundreds of thousands of clones, 70% to 90% of them appearing once. These data also featured in a second study, about human thymus T cells.

The specimen sequenced was thymocytes. The receptors come from a boy under two years old with a congenital heart defect.

This CDR3 is CASSLGLAGGGEQYF. The CDR3 bases are TGTGCCAGCAGCTTAGGACTAGCGGGAGGGGGCGAGCAGTACTTC. The chain links TRBV11-1 to TRBJ2-7; 14 nucleotides align to TRBD2. The germline V gene encodes CDR1 SGHAT and CDR2 FQDESV (reference sequence). This CDR3 contains 15 residues. After removal of 1 base from V and 6 bases from J, the junction contained 2 bases not matched to a gene.

CDR3 DNA sequence: TGTGCCAGCAGCCCGACTAGCGGGTTCTCCTACGAGCAGTACTTC. This encodes CASSPTSGFSYEQYF. The rearrangement uses TRBV28 and TRBJ2-7; 10 positions match TRBD2. Germline V CDR1 and CDR2: MDHEN, SYDVKM. The CDR3 covers 15 residues. V lost 6 bases, J lost 0 bases, and 5 bases stayed unmatched.

This chain connects TRBV2 to TRBJ2-7, with 8 bases fitting TRBD1. J was trimmed by 2 bases and V by 6 bases; bases with no gene match: 3. The CDR3 is 13 residues long. Germline V lookup: CDR1 SNHLY, CDR2 FYNNEI. As DNA, the CDR3 is TGTGCCAGCAGCCGGGACAGGCCCTACGAGCAGTACTTC. Protein product: CASSRDRPYEQYF.

This chain connects TRBV13 to TRBJ2-5; D may be TRBD2 (6 bases). Germline values: CDR1 PRHDT, CDR2 FYEKMQ (reference sequence). V lost 0 bases to trimming and J lost 0 bases, with 8 bases between them. The CDR3 extends over 15 amino acids. The CDR3 here is CASSLGGGDQETQYF. In nucleotides, the CDR3 is TGTGCCAGCAGCTTAGGGGGGGGAGACCAAGAGACCCAGTACTTC.

This clone appeared a few times. The chain joins TRBV7-2 to TRBJ2-3; 9 bases fit TRBD2. CDR3 length: 15 residues. The germline CDR1 and CDR2 sequences are SGHTA and FQGNSA. V lost 4 bases to trimming and J lost 4 bases; unmatched junction nucleotides: 6. The CDR3 coding sequence is TGTGCCAGCAGCTCTGGACTAGCGTATGCAGATACGCAGTATTTT. As protein: CASSSGLAYADTQYF.

The DNA of the CDR3 is TGTGCCAGCAGCTACAAATTTGGCAACCGTTCTGGAAACACCATATATTTT. As protein: CASSYKFGNRSGNTIYF. This chain joins TRBV5-6 and TRBJ1-3; D remains unclear. V dropped 3 bases and J dropped 1 base, with 17 bases sitting between them. CDR1 and CDR2 from the germline V gene are SGHDT and YYEEEE. CDR3 length: 17 amino acids.

The chain is built from TRBV2 and TRBJ1-2, with TRBD1 as a possible D gene (5 bases). Germline V gene sequence: CDR1 SNHLY, CDR2 FYNNEI. V gave up 6 bases and J gave up 0 bases, with 14 bases separating them. CDR3 length: 15 amino acids. CDR3 coding DNA: TGTGCCAGCAGAGGGGCCCCCACCCCTAACTATGGCTACACCTTC. This gives the protein CASRGAPTPNYGYTF.

This chain links TRBV18 with TRBJ2-1; D perhaps matches TRBD2 (5 bases). CDR3 length: 15 amino acids. Germline CDR1 is KGHSH and CDR2 is LQKENI. V was shortened by 3 bases and J by 7 bases, with 16 bases between the two germline ends. The CDR3 protein is CASSPASRELNEQFF. The CDR3 DNA is TGTGCCAGCTCACCCGCTTCCCGGGAACTAAATGAGCAGTTCTTC.

This rearrangement joins TRBV12-5 to TRBJ2-3; weak D call: TRBD1 (5 bases). Between the trimmed V and J ends, which lost 0 bases and 5 bases, there was a span of 6 bases. CDR1 is LGHNT and CDR2 is FRNRAP in the germline V gene. The CDR3 runs to 13 residues. CDR3 nucleotide sequence: TGTGCTAGTGGTTTGGTAAGGGGAGATACGCAGTATTTT. This sequence encodes CASGLVRGDTQYF.

The chain uses TRBV30 and TRBJ2-7; TRBD2 matches at 11 bases. This CDR3 comprises 16 residues. CDR1 and CDR2 (germline): GTSNPN, SVGIG (reference sequence). V was clipped by 2 bases and J by 3 bases; unmatched bases: 9. This CDR3 reads CAWSRLETSGSYEQYF. In DNA, the CDR3 is TGTGCCTGGAGTCGCCTCGAAACTAGCGGGAGCTACGAGCAGTACTTC.

The chain links TRBV18 to TRBJ1-1, with D maybe TRBD1 (5 bases). CDR3 length equals 16 residues. The V gene's germline CDR1 is KGHSH and CDR2 LQKENI. V shed 5 bases and J shed 0 bases, with 16 bases lying between them. As DNA, the CDR3 is TGTGCCAGCTCATCCTCTCTGACAGAATTGAACACTGAAGCTTTCTTT. This gives the protein CASSSSLTELNTEAFF.

The J gene is TRBJ2-2, the V gene TRBV15; TRBD2 aligns across 13 bases. V trimming: 5 bases; J trimming: 4 bases; junction bases outside the gene matches: 4. The CDR3 runs 16 residues. Germline CDR1 LNHNV, CDR2 YYDKDF (reference sequence). The CDR3: CATSPGTSGTTGELFF. The CDR3 DNA reads TGTGCCACCAGCCCCGGGACTAGCGGGACCACCGGGGAGCTGTTTTTT.

The chain combines TRBV6-1 with TRBJ2-2; 7 positions agree with TRBD1. In germline, CDR1 is MNHNS, CDR2 SASEGT. There are 16 residues in the CDR3. Trimming removed 4 bases from V and 0 bases from J; junction bases left unmatched: 5. CDR3 sequence (DNA): TGTGCCAGCAGTGGCCCTCAGGGGGCGAACACCGGGGAGCTGTTTTTT. Translation gives CASSGPQGANTGELFF.

V gene TRBV5-6 combines with J gene TRBJ2-7; D is unclear. Germline values: CDR1 SGHDT, CDR2 YYEEEE. The CDR3 consists of 14 residues. Trimming removed 0 bases from V and 6 bases from J, with 13 bases in between. The CDR3 DNA reads as TGTGCCAGCAGCTTGGGATCCGCAGTACCCGAGCAGTACTTC. Translated: CASSLGSAVPEQYF.

The chain uses TRBV7-2 and TRBJ2-4, with a weak D call TRBD1 (6 bases). CDR3 size: 16 residues. Germline V gene sequence: CDR1 SGHTA, CDR2 FQGNSA. The V end was cut by 5 bases, the J end by 4 bases, with 18 bases between. Here the CDR3 reads CASSPTDTTGKNIQYF. In DNA form, the CDR3 reads TGTGCCAGCAGCCCAACCGACACGACAGGAAAAAACATTCAGTACTTC.

Written as DNA, the CDR3 is TGTGCCAGCAGCCAAGTCCCAGGGTCCTTCGCGAACACCGGGGAGCTGTTTTTT. Its protein product is CASSQVPGSFANTGELFF. The rearrangement links TRBV4-2 to TRBJ2-2; TRBD1 might be the D (5 bases). V was cut by 1 base and J by 0 bases, with 15 bases left in between. The CDR3 has 18 amino acids. Germline loops: CDR1 LGHNA, CDR2 YNFKEQ.

This chain links TRBV13 with TRBJ1-2; a possible D gene is TRBD1 (6 bases). Germline V gene sequence: CDR1 PRHDT, CDR2 FYEKMQ (reference sequence). The CDR3 has 16 amino acids. The ends were cut back, 5 bases at V and 2 bases at J, with 18 bases in the middle. The CDR3 spells CASSTRPPTGNYGYTF. The CDR3, as DNA: TGTGCCAGCAGCACCCGGCCCCCCACAGGGAACTATGGCTACACCTTC.